This T cell receptor beta chain was obtained from a study of T cells after yellow fever vaccination. Across the study: Fractions of low cell number were prepared using SMART-Seq v4 Ultra Low Input. Findings of the study overall: The secondary response was weaker but peaked faster, day 5 versus 15. Contamination of FACS-sorted repertoires by abundant clonotypes from the bulk population could occur.

A universal primer site and UMIs were added as TCR cDNA was made by 5'RACE template switching. TCRdb recomputed calls from the 5' RACE reads with MiXCR, one row per CDR3 protein. Of 300,000 or so distinct CDR3 sequences in the sample, 8.5% to 10% were seen once. This CDR3 spans 15 amino acids. Per germline, CDR1 SGHKS and CDR2 YYEKEE (reference sequence). V shed 0 bases and J 7 bases; nucleotides not matched to a gene: 4. This clonotype was recorded at least ten times. Its antigen is unknown. The gene calls are TRBV5-5 and TRBJ1-5, with TRBD1 matching 10 bases. The sample in question was CD4+ T cells sorted from PBMCs, obtained 5 days after the yellow fever booster vaccination. This receptor was obtained from a man between 18 and 35 years old who received the YFV17D yellow fever vaccine. The CDR3 spells CASSLGDRGRQPQHF. In DNA, the CDR3 is TGTGCCAGCAGCTTGGGGGACAGGGGACGGCAGCCCCAGCATTTT. Variable domain in full (rest from reference TRBV5-5 and TRBJ1-5): DAGVTQSPTHLIKTRGQQVTLRCSPISGHKSVSWYQQVLGQGPQFIFQYYEKEERGRGNFPDRFSARQFPNYSSELNVNALLLGDSALYLCASSLGDRGRQPQHFGDGTRLSIL.